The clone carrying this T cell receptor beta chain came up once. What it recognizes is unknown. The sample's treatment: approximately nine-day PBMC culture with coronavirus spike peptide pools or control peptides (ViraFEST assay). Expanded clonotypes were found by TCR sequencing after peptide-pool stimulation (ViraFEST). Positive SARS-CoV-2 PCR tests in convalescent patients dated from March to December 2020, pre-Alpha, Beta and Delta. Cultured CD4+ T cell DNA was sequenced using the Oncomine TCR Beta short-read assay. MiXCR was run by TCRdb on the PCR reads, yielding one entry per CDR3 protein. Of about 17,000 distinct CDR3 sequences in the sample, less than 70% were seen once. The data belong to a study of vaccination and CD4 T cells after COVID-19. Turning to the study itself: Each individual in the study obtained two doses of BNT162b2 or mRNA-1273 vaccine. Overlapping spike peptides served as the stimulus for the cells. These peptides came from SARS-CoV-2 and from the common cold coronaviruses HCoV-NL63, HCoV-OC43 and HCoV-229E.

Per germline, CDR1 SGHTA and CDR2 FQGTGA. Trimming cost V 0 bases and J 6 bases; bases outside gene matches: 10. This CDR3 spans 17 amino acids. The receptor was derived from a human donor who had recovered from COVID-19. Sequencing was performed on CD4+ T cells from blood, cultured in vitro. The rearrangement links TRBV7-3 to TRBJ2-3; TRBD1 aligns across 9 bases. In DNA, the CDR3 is TGTGCCAGCAGCTTAACGTCTCCGGGACAGGGAACGGATACGCAGTATTTT. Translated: CASSLTSPGQGTDTQYF.